This T cell receptor (beta chain) appears in the sequencing data of a study of memory CD4+ T cells and cytomegalovirus serostatus. J lost 7 bases, V lost 7 bases, and 13 bases had no gene match. This CDR3 spans 15 amino acids. Looked up from germline, CDR1 is LNHDA and CDR2 is SQIVND (reference sequence). Single viable CD3+CD4+CD8-CD45RO+ cells were sorted as the memory CD4+ T cells. TCRdb's table, derived via immunoSEQ multiplex PCR, lists solely in-frame clones and lacks some. The repertoire holds over 35,000 clones, 78% seen once, with 0.75% to 0.9% in the top ten. Input material: memory CD4+ T cells from blood. V usage is TRBV19 and J usage is TRBJ1-5; TRBD1 matches 7 bases. The origin of this receptor is an adult in good health and CMV-seronegative. The CDR3 nucleotides are TGTGCCAGTAACCCCCGACAGGGATTTACGCAGCCCCAGCATTTT. This sequence encodes CASNPRQGFTQPQHF.